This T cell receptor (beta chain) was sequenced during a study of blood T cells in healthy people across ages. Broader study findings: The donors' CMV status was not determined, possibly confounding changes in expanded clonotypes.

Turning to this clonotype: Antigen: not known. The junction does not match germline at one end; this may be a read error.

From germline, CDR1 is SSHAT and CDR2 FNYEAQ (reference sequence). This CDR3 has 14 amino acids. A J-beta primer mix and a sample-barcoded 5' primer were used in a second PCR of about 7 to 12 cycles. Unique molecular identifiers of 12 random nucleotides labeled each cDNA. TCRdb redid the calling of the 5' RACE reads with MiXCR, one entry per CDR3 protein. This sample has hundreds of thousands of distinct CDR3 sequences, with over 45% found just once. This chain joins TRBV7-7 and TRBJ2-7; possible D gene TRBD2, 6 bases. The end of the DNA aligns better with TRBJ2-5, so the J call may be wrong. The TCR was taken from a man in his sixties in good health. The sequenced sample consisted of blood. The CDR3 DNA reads TGTGCTAGCAGCCGCGGGACGTCCGGAGAGACCCAGTACTTC. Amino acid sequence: CASSRGTSGETQYF.